Below, 18 T cell receptor beta chains from the same sample are listed, as sequenced in a study of cytomegalovirus exposure and HLA in healthy donors (dated by TCRdb to 2015 to 2018). The receptor library was made with the immunoSEQ multiplex PCR assay. Held by TCRdb, this immuneACCESS table contains in-frame sequences only and omits some clones. Under half of the omission traces to an unresolved V gene where checked; the cause of the rest is unknown. This sample comprises approximately 220,000 clones, approximately 90% of them detected only once. The ten largest clonotypes hold 2.5% to 3% of the sample. The source material was PBMCs. Receptors were obtained from a man aged 18 to 35 in good health and CMV-seronegative.

V and J are TRBV4-1 and TRBJ2-6; 7 bases align to TRBD1. Looked up from germline, CDR1 is MGHRA and CDR2 is YSYEKL. This CDR3 spans 18 amino acids. The trim removed 0 bases at V and 0 bases at J, leaving 5 bases unmatched. CDR3 loop: CASSQEGQIFSGANVLTF. The CDR3 DNA reads TGCGCCAGCAGCCAAGAGGGACAGATCTTCTCTGGGGCCAACGTCCTGACTTTC.

The chain combines TRBV5-8 with TRBJ1-6; weak D call: TRBD1 (5 bases). This CDR3 has 14 amino acids. From germline, CDR1 is SGHTS and CDR2 YDEGEE. V lost 5 bases and J lost 8, with 14 bases in between. DNA of the CDR3: TGTGCCAGCAGGCCCGGGGGGGTTGATTCACCCCTCCACTTT. Its translation is CASRPGGVDSPLHF.

V is TRBV28 and J is TRBJ1-5, with 7 bases identical to TRBD1. CDR1 MDHEN and CDR2 SYDVKM come from the germline V gene. The V and J ends lost 5 bases and 4 bases, in that order; junction bases with no gene match: 11. This CDR3 is built from 16 residues. The CDR3 loop reads CASSPLRQGRNQPQHF. CDR3 bases: TGTGCCAGCAGTCCACTGCGACAGGGTCGGAATCAGCCCCAGCATTTT.

The V gene is TRBV11-2, the J gene TRBJ2-7; tentatively, D is TRBD2 (6 bases). The CDR3 contains 12 residues. The germline V gene has CDR1 SGHAT and CDR2 FQNNGV. Trimming took off 1 base at V and 13 bases at J, with 14 bases between the two ends. CDR3 nucleotide sequence: TGTGCCAGCAGCTTAGCCCAGACTAGTTCCTACTTC. This codes for CASSLAQTSSYF. Full variable domain (outside the CDR3, taken from reference TRBV11-2 and TRBJ2-7): EAGVAQSPRYKIIEKRQSVAFWCNPISGHATLYWYQQILGQGPKLLIQFQNNGVVDDSQLPKDRFSAERLKGVDSTLKIQPAKLEDSAVYLCASSLAQTSSYFGPGTRLTVT.

The V and J genes are TRBV7-2 and TRBJ2-4; D may be TRBD2 (6 bases). Trimming stripped 2 bases from V and 6 bases from J, with 20 bases between. The CDR3 is made up of 17 amino acids. Per germline, CDR1 SGHTA and CDR2 FQGNSA. CDR3 loop: CASSLSPIGGITNIQYF. CDR3 in DNA: TGTGCCAGCAGCTTAAGTCCGATCGGGGGAATTACAAACATTCAGTACTTC.

This chain joins TRBV28 and TRBJ2-2; maybe TRBD1 (6 bases). From germline, CDR1 is MDHEN and CDR2 SYDVKM. V was clipped by 8 bases and J by 1 base, with 8 bases between them. The CDR3 consists of 13 residues. CDR3 DNA sequence: TGTGCCAGCGTACAGGGGAACACCGGGGAGCTGTTTTTT. Protein sequence: CASVQGNTGELFF.

As to this clone: The sample holds other DNA sequences that translate to the same CDR3. The CDR3 reads CASSFRGSNQPQHF. CDR3 DNA: TGTGCCAGCAGTTTCCGAGGTAGCAATCAGCCCCAGCATTTT. The chain recombines TRBV27 with TRBJ1-5; no firm D call. From germline, CDR1 is MNHEY and CDR2 SMNVEV (reference sequence). Trimming left V 3 bases short and J 0 bases short, with 6 bases between. The CDR3 covers 14 residues.

The genes are TRBV27 and TRBJ2-6; 9 bases match TRBD1. Germline V gene sequence: CDR1 MNHEY, CDR2 SMNVEV (reference sequence). With V trimmed by 5 bases and J by 2 bases, 7 bases remained unmatched. This CDR3 comprises 17 residues. The CDR3 reads CASSPQGAGTGANVLTF. The CDR3 region has the DNA TGTGCCAGCAGTCCACAGGGGGCTGGTACTGGGGCCAACGTCCTGACTTTC. The whole variable domain, remainder taken from reference TRBV27 and TRBJ2-6, is EAQVTQNPRYLITVTGKKLTVTCSQNMNHEYMSWYRQDPGLGLRQIYYSMNVEVTDKGDVPEGYKVSRKEKRNFPLILESPSPNQTSLYFCASSPQGAGTGANVLTFGAGSRLTVL.

The CDR3 region has the DNA TGTGCCAGTAGTCCGCTCAGGGATGGGTACTATGGCTACACCTTC. As protein: CASSPLRDGYYGYTF. This chain joins TRBV19 and TRBJ1-2; tentatively, D is TRBD1 (5 bases). The CDR3 sequence is 15 residues long. V gave up 5 bases and J gave up 3 bases, with 16 bases separating them. Germline CDR1 and CDR2: LNHDA and SQIVND (reference sequence).

The V call is TRBV30, the J call TRBJ1-1; D unclear. V gave up 1 base and J gave up 1 base, with 16 bases separating them. From germline, CDR1 is GTSNPN and CDR2 SVGIG (reference sequence). The CDR3 covers 16 residues. This CDR3 reads CAWSDPREGWNTEAFF. The CDR3 nucleotides are TGTGCCTGGAGTGACCCCCGGGAGGGATGGAACACTGAAGCTTTCTTT.

CDR3 coding DNA: TGTGCCAGCAGTTACAACGGCGAGCAGTACTTC. It codes for CASSYNGEQYF. This chain connects TRBV6-5 to TRBJ2-7, with D uncertain. This CDR3 is 11 amino acids long. Germline V CDR1 and CDR2: MNHEY, SVGAGI. Trimming pared 2 bases from V and 6 bases from J, leaving 5 bases between.

The chain carries TRBV11-2 and TRBJ1-2; 7 nucleotides align to TRBD1. V dropped 3 bases and J dropped 4; count of bases not matched to a gene: 5. In germline, CDR1 is SGHAT, CDR2 FQNNGV. CDR3 length equals 14 residues. This CDR3 is CASSFVGGFYGYTF. Here the CDR3 DNA reads TGTGCCAGCAGCTTCGTAGGGGGCTTCTATGGCTACACCTTC.

This rearrangement joins TRBV7-2 to TRBJ2-3, with 9 bases lining up with TRBD2. Germline assignment: CDR1 SGHTA and CDR2 FQGNSA. V lost 5 bases to trimming and J lost 5 bases; unmatched junction nucleotides: 11. The CDR3 length is 16 residues. The CDR3 coding sequence is TGTGCCAGCAGCCCAAGAAGGCGGGAGGGGCGAGATACGCAGTATTTT. Protein sequence: CASSPRRREGRDTQYF.

This clone has a handful of counts. This chain joins TRBV6-5 and TRBJ1-2, with TRBD1 identical over 8 bases. This CDR3 is 15 amino acids long. The V and J ends lost 6 bases and 2 bases, in that order; junction bases with no gene match: 8. Germline CDR1 is MNHEY and CDR2 is SVGAGI. In DNA, the CDR3 is TGTGCCAGCAGCCGGACAGGGCTAATCAACTATGGCTACACCTTC. Amino acids: CASSRTGLINYGYTF.

V is TRBV19 and J is TRBJ2-7, with 11 bases identical to TRBD1. The CDR3 is made up of 14 amino acids. The J segment lost 4 bases and the V segment lost 7 bases, leaving 6 bases of the junction unmatched. CDR1 is LNHDA, CDR2 SQIVND, per germline (reference sequence). The CDR3 region has the DNA TGTGCCAGTAACCCCGGGACAGGGGGGTACGAGCAGTACTTC. Translation: CASNPGTGGYEQYF.

V usage is TRBV13 and J usage is TRBJ2-7, with a possible D match to TRBD1 (6 bases). Looked up from germline, CDR1 is PRHDT and CDR2 is FYEKMQ (reference sequence). The germline V and J ends were trimmed by 2 bases and 9 bases, with 20 bases remaining between them. This CDR3 spans 15 amino acids. The CDR3 spells CASSLYGTTNVGQYF. The CDR3 nucleotides are TGTGCCAGCAGCTTATATGGGACAACAAACGTCGGGCAGTACTTC.

CDR3 in DNA: TGTGCCAGCCGACACTTCAATCAGCCCCAGCATTTT. This sequence encodes CASRHFNQPQHF. The chain employs TRBV2 and TRBJ1-5; D ambiguous. This CDR3 comprises 12 residues. Trimming stripped 8 bases from V and 3 bases from J, with 8 bases between. Germline-derived CDR1 and CDR2 are SNHLY and FYNNEI.

V and J are TRBV27 and TRBJ2-1; 9 bases map to TRBD1. Looked up from germline, CDR1 is MNHEY and CDR2 is SMNVEV (reference sequence). This CDR3 has 13 amino acids. Unmatched junction bases numbered 4, after V lost 7 bases and J lost 6 bases. This CDR3 is CASKSTGGNEQFF. The DNA for the CDR3 is TGTGCCAGCAAATCGACAGGGGGCAATGAGCAGTTCTTC.